This T cell receptor beta chain was identified during a study of cytomegalovirus exposure and HLA in healthy donors. Unrecorded immune exposures were likely, despite nominal health at sampling. Primers included in the PCR were 60 Vbeta and 13 Jbeta primers. Sequencing was performed with immunoSEQ multiplex PCR; in TCRdb, only in-frame clones are kept and a portion is missing. The sample yields over 100,000 clones, around 9.1% seen once. The CDR3 extends over 12 amino acids. In germline, CDR1 is WNHNN, CDR2 SYGVQD (reference sequence). V gave up 6 bases and J gave up 0 bases, with 4 bases separating them.

Source material: PBMCs. This receptor was taken from a middle-aged man in good health and CMV-seropositive. V usage is TRBV10-1 and J usage is TRBJ2-3; no definite D call. This chain's CDR3 is CASSQSTDTQYF. The CDR3, as DNA: TGCGCCAGCAGCCAGAGCACAGATACGCAGTATTTT.